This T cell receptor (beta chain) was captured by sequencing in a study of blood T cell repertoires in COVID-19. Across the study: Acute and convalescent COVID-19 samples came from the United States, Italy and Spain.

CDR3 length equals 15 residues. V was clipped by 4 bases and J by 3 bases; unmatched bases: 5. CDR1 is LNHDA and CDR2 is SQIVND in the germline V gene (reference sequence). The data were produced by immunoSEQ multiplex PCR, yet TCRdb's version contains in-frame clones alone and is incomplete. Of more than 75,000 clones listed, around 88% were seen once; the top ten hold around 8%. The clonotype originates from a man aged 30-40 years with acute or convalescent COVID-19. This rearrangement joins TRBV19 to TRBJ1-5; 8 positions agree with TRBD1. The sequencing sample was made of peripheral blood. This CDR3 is CASSTRTGPNQPQHF. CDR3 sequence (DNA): TGTGCCAGTAGTACGAGGACAGGGCCCAATCAGCCCCAGCATTTT.